These 22 T cell receptor beta chains were all obtained from the same sample, sequenced in a study of blood T cell repertoires in COVID-19. Sequencing used immunoSEQ multiplex PCR; TCRdb keeps in-frame clones, though not all of them. This repertoire shows about 87,000 clones, 80% found once; its top ten account for approximately 15%. The sample consisted of peripheral blood. These receptors all come from a woman older than 75 with active or convalescent COVID-19.

The chain recombines TRBV29-1 with TRBJ1-1; maybe TRBD1 (5 bases). The length of the CDR3 is 13 residues. Germline loops: CDR1 SQVTM, CDR2 ANQGSEA. V lost 4 bases and J lost 1, with 10 bases in between. The CDR3 bases are TGCAGCGTTGTGCAGGGCTGGAACACTGAAGCTTTCTTT. This sequence encodes CSVVQGWNTEAFF.

This chain links TRBV24-1 with TRBJ1-2; 7 bases align to TRBD1. Germline V gene lookup returns CDR1 KGHDR and CDR2 SFDVKD. V was clipped by 4 bases and J by 5 bases; unmatched bases: 9. This CDR3 is built from 15 residues. CDR3 region: CATSETRDRYYGYTF. The CDR3 DNA reads TGTGCCACCAGTGAAACTAGGGACAGATATTATGGCTACACCTTC.

This clone was detected only a few times. The chain recombines TRBV9 with TRBJ2-7; D remains ambiguous. Per germline, CDR1 SGDLS and CDR2 YYNGEE. V lost 0 bases to trimming and J lost 3 bases, with 13 bases between them. This CDR3 is built from 15 residues. CDR3: CASSVDATPNYEQYF. CDR3 nucleotide sequence: TGTGCCAGCAGCGTAGACGCGACTCCGAACTACGAGCAGTACTTC. The whole variable domain, remainder taken from reference TRBV9 and TRBJ2-7, is DSGVTQTPKHLITATGQRVTLRCSPRSGDLSVYWYQQSLDQGLQFLIQYYNGEERAKGNILERFSAQQFPDLHSELNLSSLELGDSALYFCASSVDATPNYEQYFGPGTRLTVT.

This clone occurred a few times. This chain joins TRBV5-1 and TRBJ2-3; 9 nucleotides agree with TRBD1. Germline V gives CDR1 SGHRS, CDR2 YFSETQ. The CDR3 is made up of 15 amino acids. V lost 1 base and J lost 5; bases outside the gene matches: 5. The CDR3 reads CASSLFGTGKDTQYF. The CDR3 region has the DNA TGCGCCAGCAGCTTGTTCGGGACAGGGAAAGATACGCAGTATTTT.

The CDR3 DNA reads as TGTGCCAGCAGCGTGACCGGGGTTGGAAACACCATATATTTT. This sequence encodes CASSVTGVGNTIYF. The chain is built from TRBV9 and TRBJ1-3; no clear D gene. V gave up 2 bases and J gave up 3 bases, with 9 bases separating them. This CDR3 spans 14 amino acids. Per the germline V gene, CDR1 is SGDLS and CDR2 is YYNGEE.

The chain has TRBV6-5 and TRBJ1-1; D may be TRBD1 (5 bases). The V end was cut by 7 bases, the J end by 0 bases, with 12 bases between. CDR3 length: 14 residues. CDR1 is MNHEY and CDR2 is SVGAGI in the germline V gene. In nucleotides, the CDR3 is TGTGCCAGCAACCTCAGGGCTCTGAACACTGAAGCTTTCTTT. Translating it yields CASNLRALNTEAFF.

This clone appeared a few times. The genes are TRBV5-4 and TRBJ1-2, with 10 bases that match TRBD1. The CDR3 extends over 16 amino acids. Germline CDR1 reads SGHNT; CDR2 reads YYREEE (reference sequence). The trim removed 0 bases at V and 4 bases at J, leaving 6 bases unmatched. The CDR3 region is CASSLVGGTGVYGYTF. The CDR3 nucleotides are TGTGCCAGCAGCTTGGTCGGTGGGACAGGGGTCTATGGCTACACCTTC.

This rearrangement joins TRBV5-1 to TRBJ2-3; possibly TRBD2 for D (7 bases). Germline CDR1 and CDR2: SGHRS and YFSETQ. The CDR3 contains 16 residues. Trimming left V 6 bases short and J 2 bases short, with 19 bases between. This CDR3 reads CASTWGGPINTDTQYF. CDR3 DNA sequence: TGCGCCAGCACCTGGGGGGGGCCCATTAACACAGATACGCAGTATTTT. Variable domain in full (rest from reference TRBV5-1 and TRBJ2-3): KAGVTQTPRYLIKTRGQQVTLSCSPISGHRSVSWYQQTPGQGLQFLFEYFSETQRNKGNFPGRFSGRQFSNSRSEMNVSTLELGDSALYLCASTWGGPINTDTQYFGPGTRLTVL.

This rearrangement joins TRBV18 to TRBJ1-2; D gene ambiguous. CDR1 KGHSH and CDR2 LQKENI come from the germline V gene. V gave up 5 bases and J gave up 5 bases, with 15 bases separating them. This CDR3 is 14 amino acids long. As DNA, the CDR3 is TGTGCCAGCTCAGCAAGTCCCAAGAGGTATGGCTACACCTTC. Translating it yields CASSASPKRYGYTF.

The gene calls are TRBV30 and TRBJ2-3, with TRBD2 identical over 7 bases. The germline V gene has CDR1 GTSNPN and CDR2 SVGIG (reference sequence). Trimming took 7 bases from V and 4 from J; bases not matched to a gene: 8. This CDR3 region has 13 residues. The CDR3 protein is CAFNWAGADTQYF. The CDR3 coding sequence is TGTGCCTTCAATTGGGCGGGAGCAGATACGCAGTATTTT.

V usage is TRBV7-9 and J usage is TRBJ1-4; a weak D match, TRBD1 (6 bases). The CDR3 length is 14 residues. The germline CDR1 and CDR2 sequences are SEHNR and FQNEAQ (reference sequence). Trimming shortened V by 1 base and J by 8 bases, and 11 bases separated the two germline ends. The CDR3 DNA sequence: TGTGCCAGCAGCTTAGGTGGGGGCCGGGAAAAACTGTTTTTT. Amino acids: CASSLGGGREKLFF.

The genes are TRBV7-2 and TRBJ2-5, with 10 bases identical to TRBD2. Germline CDR1 SGHTA, CDR2 FQGNSA. The CDR3 contains 16 residues. Trimming cost V 4 bases and J 5 bases; bases outside gene matches: 10. In DNA, the CDR3 is TGTGCCAGCAGCTCCTCAGCGGGAGGGCCTGGGGAGACCCAGTACTTC. Protein: CASSSSAGGPGETQYF. Complete variable domain (other parts from reference TRBV7-2 and TRBJ2-5): GAGVSQSPSNKVTEKGKDVELRCDPISGHTALYWYRQSLGQGLEFLIYFQGNSAPDKSGLPSDRFSAERTGGSVSTLTIQRTQQEDSAVYLCASSSSAGGPGETQYFGPGTRLLVL.

The chain joins TRBV28 to TRBJ1-5; D remains unclear. The germline V gene encodes CDR1 MDHEN and CDR2 SYDVKM. There are 12 residues in the CDR3. Trimming pared 7 bases from V and 4 bases from J, leaving 8 bases between. CDR3 region: CASNSLNQPQHF. The CDR3 region has the DNA TGTGCCAGCAACTCGTTAAATCAGCCCCAGCATTTT. Drawing the rest from reference TRBV28 and TRBJ1-5, the complete variable domain is DVKVTQSSRYLVKRTGEKVFLECVQDMDHENMFWYRQDPGLGLRLIYFSYDVKMKEKGDIPEGYSVSREKKERFSLILESASTNQTSMYLCASNSLNQPQHFGDGTRLSIL.

The gene calls are TRBV11-3 and TRBJ2-1; D remains unclear. With 4 bases removed from V and 6 bases from J, the gap between germline ends came to 10 bases. Germline CDR1 and CDR2: SGHNT and YENEEA. This CDR3 spans 13 amino acids. Here the CDR3 reads CASSSQNSNEQFF. CDR3 sequence (DNA): TGTGCCAGCAGCTCTCAAAACTCCAATGAGCAGTTCTTC.

The chain joins TRBV4-3 to TRBJ1-3; D perhaps matches TRBD1 (5 bases). Trimming pared 4 bases from V and 0 bases from J, leaving 19 bases between. The CDR3 is 18 residues long. CDR1 LGHNA and CDR2 YSLEER come from the germline V gene. Written as DNA, the CDR3 is TGCGCCAGCAGCCCCAGCCTCGGAGGGACGAGCTCTGGAAACACCATATATTTT. The encoded protein is CASSPSLGGTSSGNTIYF.

CDR3 sequence reads: CASGGQGNTEAFF. The CDR3, as DNA: TGCGCCAGCGGTGGACAGGGAAACACTGAAGCTTTCTTT. The chain links TRBV10-2 to TRBJ1-1; 8 bases map to TRBD1. The CDR3 has 13 amino acids. V was clipped by 8 bases and J by 2 bases; unmatched bases: 4. Germline V gene lookup returns CDR1 WSHSY and CDR2 SAAADI.

The chain uses TRBV6-2 or TRBV6-3 and TRBJ2-7, with 7 bases that match TRBD1. The germline V gene has CDR1 MNHEY and CDR2 SVGEGT. The V and J ends lost 0 bases and 3 bases, in that order; junction bases with no gene match: 8. The CDR3 totals 16 residues. CDR3 amino acids: CASSYSTGAKHYEQYF. The CDR3 nucleotides read TGTGCCAGCAGTTACTCAACAGGGGCCAAACACTACGAGCAGTACTTC.

The V and J genes are TRBV18 and TRBJ2-5, with 7 nucleotides matching TRBD1. V shed 6 bases, J shed 0 bases, and the junction held 4 bases outside the gene matches. CDR1 and CDR2 from the germline V gene are KGHSH and LQKENI. The CDR3 runs 14 residues. CDR3 protein: CASSLTGYQETQYF. The CDR3, as DNA: TGTGCCAGCTCCCTGACAGGGTACCAAGAGACCCAGTACTTC.

The V gene is TRBV9, the J gene TRBJ1-6; D unresolved. V was trimmed by 4 bases and J by 10 bases, leaving 15 bases between them. Germline loops: CDR1 SGDLS, CDR2 YYNGEE. CDR3 length equals 14 residues. CDR3 coding DNA: TGTGCCAGCAGCTCGGACGTCGAGCGGTCACCCCTCCACTTT. Translating gives CASSSDVERSPLHF.

The V gene is TRBV11-2, the J gene TRBJ2-1; 11 bases agree with TRBD2. J gave up 6 bases and V 5 bases, and 3 bases lay outside the gene matches. Germline loops: CDR1 SGHAT, CDR2 FQNNGV. The CDR3 length is 14 residues. The CDR3 DNA sequence: TGTGCCAGCAGCGTTAGCGGGAGGGCCAATGAGCAGTTCTTC. Its protein product is CASSVSGRANEQFF. Full variable domain (rest looked up from reference TRBV11-2 and TRBJ2-1): EAGVAQSPRYKIIEKRQSVAFWCNPISGHATLYWYQQILGQGPKLLIQFQNNGVVDDSQLPKDRFSAERLKGVDSTLKIQPAKLEDSAVYLCASSVSGRANEQFFGPGTRLTVL.

The CDR3 region is CASSLGQGSDTIYF. In DNA form, the CDR3 reads TGCGCCAGCAGTCTCGGACAGGGCTCGGACACCATATATTTT. The chain recombines TRBV5-1 with TRBJ1-3, with 8 nucleotides matching TRBD1. V shed 5 bases, J shed 8 bases, and the junction held 9 bases outside the gene matches. Germline CDR1 SGHRS, CDR2 YFSETQ. This CDR3 has 14 amino acids.

The chain carries TRBV19 and TRBJ1-1; D is possibly TRBD1 (5 bases). Germline loops: CDR1 LNHDA, CDR2 SQIVND (reference sequence). Trimming removed 3 bases at V and 11 bases at J, with 13 bases between. This CDR3 has 12 amino acids. In DNA, the CDR3 is TGTGCCAGTAGTATTGAGCCAGGGAAGGCTTTCTTT. It is translated as CASSIEPGKAFF.